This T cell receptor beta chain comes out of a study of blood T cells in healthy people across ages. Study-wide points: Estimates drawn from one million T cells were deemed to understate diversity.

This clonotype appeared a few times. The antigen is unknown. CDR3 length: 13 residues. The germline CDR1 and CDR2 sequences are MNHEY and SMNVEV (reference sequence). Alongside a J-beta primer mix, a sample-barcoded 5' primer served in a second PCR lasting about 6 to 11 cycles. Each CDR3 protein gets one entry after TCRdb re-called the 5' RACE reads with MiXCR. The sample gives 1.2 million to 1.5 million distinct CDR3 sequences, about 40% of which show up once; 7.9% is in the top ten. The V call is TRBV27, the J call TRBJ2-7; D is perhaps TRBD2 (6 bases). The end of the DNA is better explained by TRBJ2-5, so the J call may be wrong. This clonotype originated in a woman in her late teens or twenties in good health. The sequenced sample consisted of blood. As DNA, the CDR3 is TGTGCCAGCAGTTCCGGGACTCCCAAGACCCAGTACTTC. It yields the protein CASSSGTPKTQYF.